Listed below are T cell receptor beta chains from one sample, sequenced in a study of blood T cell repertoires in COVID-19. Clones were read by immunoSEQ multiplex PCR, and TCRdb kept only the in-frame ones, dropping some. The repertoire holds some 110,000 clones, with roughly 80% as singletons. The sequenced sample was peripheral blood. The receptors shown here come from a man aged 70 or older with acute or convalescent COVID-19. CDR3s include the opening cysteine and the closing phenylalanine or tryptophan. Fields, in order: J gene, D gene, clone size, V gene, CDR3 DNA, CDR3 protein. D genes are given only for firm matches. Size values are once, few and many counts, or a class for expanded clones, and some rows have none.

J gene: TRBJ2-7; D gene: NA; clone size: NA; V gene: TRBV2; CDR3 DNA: TGTGCCAGCAGTGAATGGGAAGGGGGGGATTCCTACGAGCAGTACTTC; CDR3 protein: CASSEWEGGDSYEQYF
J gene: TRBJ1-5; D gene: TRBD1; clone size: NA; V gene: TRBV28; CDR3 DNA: TGTGCCAGCAGTTTATACGACAGGGTTCAGCCCCAGCATTTT; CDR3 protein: CASSLYDRVQPQHF
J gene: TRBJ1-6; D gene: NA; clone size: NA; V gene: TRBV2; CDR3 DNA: TGTGCCAGCAGTCAGCCAGCGAAACGTCATAATTCACCCCTCCACTTT; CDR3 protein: CASSQPAKRHNSPLHF
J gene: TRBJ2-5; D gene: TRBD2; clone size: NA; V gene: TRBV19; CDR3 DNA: TGTGCCAGTAGTATTGGGACTACCTTAAAAGAGACCCAGTACTTC; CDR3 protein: CASSIGTTLKETQYF
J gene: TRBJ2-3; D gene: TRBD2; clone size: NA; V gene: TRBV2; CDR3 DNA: TGTGCCAGCAGTGAGGCGGCTAGCGGGGGGGCTAGAGATTTT; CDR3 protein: CASSEAASGGARDF
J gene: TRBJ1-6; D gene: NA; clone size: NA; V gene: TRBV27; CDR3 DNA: TGTGCCAGCAGTGTGCTACCGACCGGGATTGGTAATTCACCCCTCCACTTT; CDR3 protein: CASSVLPTGIGNSPLHF
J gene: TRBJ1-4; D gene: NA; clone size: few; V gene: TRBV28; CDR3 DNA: TGTGCCAGCAGGGAGGGGGGGGCCGGTGAAAAACTGTTTTTT; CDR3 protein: CASREGGAGEKLFF
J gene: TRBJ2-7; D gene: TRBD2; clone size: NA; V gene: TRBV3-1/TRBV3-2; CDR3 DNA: TGTGCCAGCAGCCAAGGCAGCGGGGGGGCCCTAAGCTCCTACGAGCAGTACTTC; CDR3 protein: CASSQGSGGALSSYEQYF
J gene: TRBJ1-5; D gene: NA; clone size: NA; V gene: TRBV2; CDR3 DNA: TGTGCCAGCAGTGCGGCGGTCCCGGGTCAGCCCCAGCATTTT; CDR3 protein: CASSAAVPGQPQHF
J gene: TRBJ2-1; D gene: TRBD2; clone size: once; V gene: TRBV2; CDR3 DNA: TGTGCCAGCAGTTCAATTGCGGGACTAGGGGGCAATGAGCAGTTCTTC; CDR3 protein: CASSSIAGLGGNEQFF
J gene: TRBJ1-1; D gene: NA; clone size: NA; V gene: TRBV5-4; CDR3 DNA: TGTGCCAGCAGAGATGCAAGGGGGATGGGGACTGAAGCTTTCTTT; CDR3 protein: CASRDARGMGTEAFF
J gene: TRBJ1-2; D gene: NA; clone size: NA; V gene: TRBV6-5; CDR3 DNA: TGTGCCAGCAGTATACAGGGTGAGGGCTACACCTTC; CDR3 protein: CASSIQGEGYTF
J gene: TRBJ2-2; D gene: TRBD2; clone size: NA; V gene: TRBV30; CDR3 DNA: TGTGCCTGGGGGGATAGCGGGTTTCGTACCGGGGAGCTGTTTTTT; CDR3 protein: CAWGDSGFRTGELFF
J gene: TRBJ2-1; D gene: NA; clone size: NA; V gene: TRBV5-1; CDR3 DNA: TGCGCCAGCAGCTCCCTAGATTCGTCCTTAAATGAGCAGTTCTTC; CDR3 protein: CASSSLDSSLNEQFF
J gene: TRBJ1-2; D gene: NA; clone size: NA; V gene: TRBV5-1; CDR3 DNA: TGCGCCAGCAGCTTGGACCCAGGGGTGGGTGGCTACACCTTC; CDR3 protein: CASSLDPGVGGYTF
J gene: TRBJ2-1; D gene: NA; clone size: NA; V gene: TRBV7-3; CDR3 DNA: TGTGCCAGCAGCTCGACAGGTTCTTACAATGAGCAGTTCTTC; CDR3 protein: CASSSTGSYNEQFF
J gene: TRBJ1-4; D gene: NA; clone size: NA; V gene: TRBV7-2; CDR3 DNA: TGTGCCAGCAGCTTATGGGGCCAGGCTAATGAAAAACTGTTTTTT; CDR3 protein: CASSLWGQANEKLFF
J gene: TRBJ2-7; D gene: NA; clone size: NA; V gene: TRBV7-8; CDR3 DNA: TGTGCCAGCAGCTTAGAGACAGTGCGGCAGTACTTC; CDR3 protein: CASSLETVRQYF
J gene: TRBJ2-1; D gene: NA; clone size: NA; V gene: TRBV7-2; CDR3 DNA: TGTGCCAGCAGCCAGGGGTCGGGGGAGCAGTTCTTC; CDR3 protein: CASSQGSGEQFF
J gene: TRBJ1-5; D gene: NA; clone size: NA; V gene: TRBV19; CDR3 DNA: TGTGCCAGTAGTATAGATGAGGGGGTAGGACAGCCCCAGCATTTT; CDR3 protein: CASSIDEGVGQPQHF
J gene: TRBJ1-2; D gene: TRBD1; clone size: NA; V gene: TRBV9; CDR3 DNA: TGTGCCAGCAGCGTAGGAATAGGGGGCTCGGGCTATGGCTACACCTTC; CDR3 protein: CASSVGIGGSGYGYTF
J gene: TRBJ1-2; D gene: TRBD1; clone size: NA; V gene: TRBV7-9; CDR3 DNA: TGTGCCAGCAGCCCCGGGACAGGGGCGCTGAGGACCTTC; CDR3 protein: CASSPGTGALRTF
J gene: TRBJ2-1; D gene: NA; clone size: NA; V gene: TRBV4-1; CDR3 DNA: TGCGCCAGCAGCCAAGATGGACAGACGTACAATGAGCAGTTCTTC; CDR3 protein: CASSQDGQTYNEQFF
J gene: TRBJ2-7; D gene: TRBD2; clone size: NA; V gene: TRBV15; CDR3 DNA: TGTGCCACTTCACAGCGGGGGACTAGCGAAATATCCTACGAGCAGTACTTC; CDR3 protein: CATSQRGTSEISYEQYF
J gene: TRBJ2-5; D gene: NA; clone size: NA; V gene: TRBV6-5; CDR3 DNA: TGTGCCAGCAGTTCCGCAGGGGTAGGCCAAGAGACCCAGTACTTC; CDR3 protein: CASSSAGVGQETQYF
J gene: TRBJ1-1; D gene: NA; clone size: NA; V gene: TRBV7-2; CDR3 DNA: TGTGCCAGCAGCCCCTCAAGCGGGATTTGGAACACTGAAGCTTTCTTT; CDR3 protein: CASSPSSGIWNTEAFF
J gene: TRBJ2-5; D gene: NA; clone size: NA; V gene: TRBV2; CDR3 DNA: TGTGCCAGCAGTGACCTCAGGGTACAGGAGACCCAGTACTTC; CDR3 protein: CASSDLRVQETQYF
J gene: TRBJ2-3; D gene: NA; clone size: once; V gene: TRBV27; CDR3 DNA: TGTGCCAGCAGGTTTTTGGCGGGAGATACGCAGTATTTT; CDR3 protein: CASRFLAGDTQYF
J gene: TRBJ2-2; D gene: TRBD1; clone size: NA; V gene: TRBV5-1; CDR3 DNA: TGCGCCAGCAGCGTCCGGTTGACAGGGACGAACACCGGGGAGCTGTTTTTT; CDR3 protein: CASSVRLTGTNTGELFF
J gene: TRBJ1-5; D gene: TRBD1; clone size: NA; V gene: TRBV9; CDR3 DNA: TGTGCCAGCAGCGTAGCCGGGACAGGGGGGCAGCCCCAGCATTTT; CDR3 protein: CASSVAGTGGQPQHF
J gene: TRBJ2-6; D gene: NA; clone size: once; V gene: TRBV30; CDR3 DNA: TGTGCCTGGAGTTTCCACCGAGCTGGGGCCAACGTCCTGACTTTC; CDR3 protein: CAWSFHRAGANVLTF
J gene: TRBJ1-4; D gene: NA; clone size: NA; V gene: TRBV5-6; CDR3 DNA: TGTGCCAGCAGCTTGCATCAGGGGAACGAAAAACTGTTTTTT; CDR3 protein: CASSLHQGNEKLFF
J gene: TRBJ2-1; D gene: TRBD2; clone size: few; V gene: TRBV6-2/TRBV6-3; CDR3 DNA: TGTGCCAGCAGCACCACTAGCGGGAGACTTGAGCAGTTCTTC; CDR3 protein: CASSTTSGRLEQFF
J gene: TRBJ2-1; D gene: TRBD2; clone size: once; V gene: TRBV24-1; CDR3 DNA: TGTGCCACCAGCACTACGCGGGGGGGCCTTTCCTACAATGAGCAGTTCTTC; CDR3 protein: CATSTTRGGLSYNEQFF
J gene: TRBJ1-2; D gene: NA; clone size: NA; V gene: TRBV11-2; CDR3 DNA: TGTGCCAGCAGCCCGTCTATGGCAGGCGCTTCCTATGGCTACACCTTC; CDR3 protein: CASSPSMAGASYGYTF
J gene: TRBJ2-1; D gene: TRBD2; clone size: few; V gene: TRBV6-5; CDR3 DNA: TGTGCCAGCAGTTATCCGGGAGGATACAATGAGCAGTTCTTC; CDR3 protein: CASSYPGGYNEQFF
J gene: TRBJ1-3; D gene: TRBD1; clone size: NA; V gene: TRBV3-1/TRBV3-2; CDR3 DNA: TGTGCCAGCAGCCAACTTAGGACAGGAGGTGGAAACACCATATATTTT; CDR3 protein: CASSQLRTGGGNTIYF